Presented here are 15 T cell receptor beta chains from one specimen sequenced in a study of beta chain features in type 1 diabetes (dated by TCRdb to between 2018 and 2020). The method was the immunoSEQ multiplex PCR assay. The entire isolated RNA was reverse transcribed using the High Capacity cDNA Reverse Transcription Kit, and thus expressed TCRB transcripts were sequenced. Here the immuneACCESS table is served through TCRdb, limited to in-frame sequences with V and J called. Missing clones are a known gap in these copies; in checked studies unresolved V genes cover under half, and the rest lacks a known reason. This sample gives about 320,000 clones in total; about 14% of them show up just once. More than 6.5% of the sample belongs to the ten largest clones. The specimen was central memory CD4+ T cells from blood. These receptors came from a man aged 30-40 years in good health.

The chain employs TRBV7-2 and TRBJ1-3, with D possibly matching TRBD1 (6 bases). This CDR3 is built from 15 residues. Germline values: CDR1 SGHTA, CDR2 FQGNSA. Trimming took off 3 bases at V and 0 bases at J, with 9 bases between the two ends. The CDR3 region has the DNA TGTGCCAGCAGCTTGACAGGAATCTCTGGAAACACCATATATTTT. Translated: CASSLTGISGNTIYF.

This clone was counted many times. V gene TRBV6-5 combines with J gene TRBJ2-4; D is possibly TRBD2 (6 bases). Trimming took off 6 bases at V and 6 bases at J, with 12 bases between the two ends. The CDR3 runs 13 residues. CDR1 and CDR2 (germline): MNHEY, SVGAGI. In DNA form, the CDR3 reads TGTGCCAGCAGGAAGGGAGGTGCAAACATTCAGTACTTC. Residues: CASRKGGANIQYF.

V is TRBV2 and J is TRBJ1-5; 9 bases fit TRBD1. The CDR3 spans 17 residues. The trim removed 1 base at V and 7 bases at J, leaving 11 bases unmatched. Germline loops: CDR1 SNHLY, CDR2 FYNNEI. CDR3 amino acids: CASSEDSATGGGQPQHF. CDR3 coding DNA: TGTGCCAGCAGTGAAGATTCGGCGACAGGGGGAGGACAGCCCCAGCATTTT.

This clone was counted a few times. This chain links TRBV6-1 with TRBJ2-1; D possibly matches TRBD1 or TRBD2 (5 bases each). The germline V gene has CDR1 MNHNS and CDR2 SASEGT. V dropped 0 bases and J dropped 5 bases, with 8 bases sitting between them. This CDR3 is 14 amino acids long. CDR3 residues: CASSEAGVHNEQFF. DNA of the CDR3: TGTGCCAGCAGTGAAGCGGGGGTGCACAATGAGCAGTTCTTC.

The rearrangement joins TRBV7-9 to TRBJ1-1; D unclear. The germline V gene has CDR1 SEHNR and CDR2 FQNEAQ (reference sequence). This CDR3 comprises 17 residues. V shed 1 base and J shed 0 bases, with 15 bases lying between them. CDR3 residues: CASSLEELVVLNTEAFF. CDR3 nucleotides: TGTGCCAGCAGCTTAGAGGAACTGGTTGTTCTGAACACTGAAGCTTTCTTT.

This clone was found a few times. The gene calls are TRBV7-9 and TRBJ2-7; D unresolved. The germline gives CDR1 SEHNR, CDR2 FQNEAQ (reference sequence). This CDR3 comprises 12 residues. V lost 4 bases to trimming and J lost 5 bases, with 9 bases between them. CDR3 protein: CASSSDIHEQYF. In DNA form, the CDR3 reads TGTGCCAGCAGCTCAGATATCCACGAGCAGTACTTC. Based on the CDR3 plus reference TRBV7-9 and TRBJ2-7, the full variable domain is DTGVSQNPRHKITKRGQNVTFRCDPISEHNRLYWYRQTLGQGPEFLTYFQNEAQLEKSRLLSDRFSAERPKGSFSTLEIQRTEQGDSAMYLCASSSDIHEQYFGPGTRLTVT.

CDR3: CASSLAGLAVYEQYV. For the CDR3, the DNA is TGTGCCAGCAGCTTAGCGGGACTAGCCGTCTACGAGCAGTACGTC. The J gene is TRBJ2-7, the V gene TRBV7-9; TRBD2 matches 9 bases. V shed 0 bases and J 3 bases; nucleotides not matched to a gene: 3. CDR1 is SEHNR, CDR2 FQNEAQ, per germline (reference sequence). The CDR3 extends over 15 amino acids.

Ten or more counts support this clone. The rearrangement joins TRBV29-1 to TRBJ1-3, with D unclear. The CDR3 totals 12 residues. V lost 7 bases, J lost 4 bases, and 11 bases lay in between. Germline CDR1 is SQVTM and CDR2 is ANQGSEA. In nucleotides, the CDR3 is TGCAGCGGAGAGACAAACGGAAACACCATATATTTT. Its translation: CSGETNGNTIYF.

This chain links TRBV7-2 with TRBJ2-3; no reliable D call. V lost 4 bases to trimming and J lost 1 base, with 9 bases between them. CDR3 length equals 14 residues. The V gene's germline CDR1 is SGHTA and CDR2 FQGNSA. CDR3 amino acids: CASSYDPGTDTQYF. In DNA form, the CDR3 reads TGTGCCAGCAGCTATGATCCGGGCACAGATACGCAGTATTTT.

There are a few counts of this clone. The chain employs TRBV6-1 and TRBJ2-7; tentatively, D is TRBD1 (6 bases). V was trimmed by 4 bases and J by 3 bases, leaving 16 bases between them. The CDR3 has 15 residues. CDR1 and CDR2 from the germline V gene are MNHNS and SASEGT. In nucleotides, the CDR3 is TGTGCCAGCAGTGCCCCGGACAGACTCCTCTACGAGCAGTACGTC. It yields the protein CASSAPDRLLYEQYV.

This clone was counted a few times. This chain uses TRBV11-3 with TRBJ2-3; unclear D gene. The V and J ends lost 2 bases and 3 bases respectively, with 12 bases between them. Per germline, CDR1 SGHNT and CDR2 YENEEA. This CDR3 is built from 15 residues. The CDR3 here is CASSLSGLGTDTQYF. Here the CDR3 DNA reads TGTGCCAGCAGCTTATCAGGATTGGGTACAGATACGCAGTATTTT.

This clone showed up just a few times. DNA of the CDR3: TGTGCCAGCAGTTATTCCCGAGGCGAGCAGTACGTC. This sequence encodes CASSYSRGEQYV. This sequence joins TRBV6-5 and TRBJ2-7; no clear D. This CDR3 is built from 12 residues. Trimming removed 3 bases from V and 6 bases from J, with 9 bases in between. Per germline, CDR1 MNHEY and CDR2 SVGAGI.

The chain couples TRBV19 to TRBJ2-4, with TRBD1 as a possible D gene (5 bases). The CDR3 extends over 17 amino acids. Trimming stripped 2 bases from V and 1 base from J, with 15 bases between. Germline CDR1 and CDR2: LNHDA and SQIVND (reference sequence). In DNA form, the CDR3 reads TGTGCCAGTAGTATACAGGGCCTCCGGCCGGCCAAAAACATTCAGTACTTC. It yields the protein CASSIQGLRPAKNIQYF.

This clone showed up just a few times. CDR3 sequence: CASSPADSVGETQYF. The CDR3 DNA sequence: TGTGCCAGCAGCCCAGCGGATTCGGTCGGGGAGACCCAGTACTTC. This chain links TRBV4-2 with TRBJ2-5, with a weak D call TRBD2 (5 bases). The CDR3 has 15 residues. The V end was cut by 4 bases, the J end by 5 bases, with 17 bases between. Germline V gene data show CDR1 as LGHNA and CDR2 as YNFKEQ.

This rearrangement joins TRBV6-6 to TRBJ1-1, with D possibly TRBD1 on 5 matching bases. V was shortened by 8 bases and J by 3 bases, with 10 bases between the two germline ends. Per germline, CDR1 MNHNY and CDR2 SVGAGI (reference sequence). The CDR3 runs 12 residues. CDR3 protein: CASGKGHTEAFF. DNA for the CDR3: TGTGCCAGCGGCAAGGGGCACACTGAAGCTTTCTTT.